A selection of T cell receptor beta chains follows, all from one sample in a study of blood T cell repertoires in COVID-19. Repertoires were generated with immunoSEQ multiplex PCR, while TCRdb's copy carries only in-frame clones and drops some. The data show about 170,000 clones, approximately 86% seen once. The sequencing input was peripheral blood. The receptors derive from a woman older than 75 in a cohort sampled during active or convalescent COVID-19. Each CDR3 is given with its conserved first and last residue. Fields, in order: clone size, V gene, D gene, J gene, CDR3 protein, CDR3 DNA. A D gene is named only where the DNA matches it firmly. Only some rows state a clone size, as once, few, many or a class for expanded clones.

.	TRBV6-6	.	TRBJ2-5	CASQKEAFQETQYF	TGTGCCAGCCAAAAGGAGGCCTTCCAAGAGACCCAGTACTTC
.	TRBV5-6	.	TRBJ2-4	CASSATGFENIQYF	TGTGCCAGCAGCGCTACAGGGTTTGAAAACATTCAGTACTTC
.	TRBV19	.	TRBJ1-2	CASGEGYYGYTF	TGTGCCAGTGGTGAGGGATACTATGGCTACACCTTC
.	TRBV29-1	TRBD1	TRBJ1-2	CSVPSNPLGTGEGYTF	TGCAGCGTTCCCAGCAACCCCCTCGGGACAGGGGAAGGCTACACCTTC
.	TRBV6-1	TRBD1	TRBJ1-4	CASSEQGGPNEKLFF	TGTGCCAGCAGTGAACAGGGGGGCCCTAATGAAAAACTGTTTTTT
.	TRBV3-1/TRBV3-2	TRBD2	TRBJ2-3	CASRPGSGRDTQYF	TGTGCCAGCAGGCCGGGTAGCGGGCGAGATACGCAGTATTTT
.	TRBV11-2	TRBD2	TRBJ2-3	CASSLEGGRADTQYF	TGTGCCAGCAGCTTAGAAGGTGGGAGGGCAGATACGCAGTATTTT
once	TRBV7-2	.	TRBJ1-6	CASSLAYGYNSPLHF	TGTGCCAGCAGCTTAGCTTACGGGTATAATTCACCCCTCCACTTT
.	TRBV19	TRBD2	TRBJ2-1	CASSFAPLAGGDNEQFF	TGTGCCAGTAGTTTCGCACCCTTAGCGGGAGGGGACAATGAGCAGTTCTTC
.	TRBV24-1	.	TRBJ2-3	CATEQLNTQYF	TGTGCCACTGAACAGCTCAATACGCAGTATTTT
.	TRBV12-3/TRBV12-4	.	TRBJ2-7	CASSRGGYEQYF	TGTGCCAGCAGTAGGGGGGGATACGAGCAGTACTTC
.	TRBV11-2	.	TRBJ1-2	CASSPTGLTGYTF	TGTGCCAGCAGCCCAACGGGGTTGACTGGCTACACCTTC
.	TRBV7-2	TRBD1	TRBJ1-5	CASSSNRGPYQPQHF	TGTGCCAGCAGCTCGAACAGGGGTCCTTATCAGCCCCAGCATTTT
.	TRBV10-3	TRBD1	TRBJ1-1	CAISGQGAMNTEAFF	TGTGCCATCAGCGGACAGGGGGCGATGAACACTGAAGCTTTCTTT
.	TRBV11-3	TRBD1	TRBJ2-1	CASSPGQGGYNEQFF	TGTGCCAGCAGCCCCGGACAGGGGGGCTACAATGAGCAGTTCTTC
.	TRBV11-2	TRBD2	TRBJ2-7	CASQLAGADSYEQYF	TGTGCCAGCCAATTAGCGGGGGCTGACTCCTACGAGCAGTACTTC